This T cell receptor beta chain was profiled in a study of T cell changes during pregnancy in multiple sclerosis. The repertoire was sequenced with immunoSEQ multiplex PCR; TCRdb's copy has only in-frame clones and lacks some. The table lists tens of thousands of clones, around nine tenths of them singletons, with 0.43% in the top ten. The CDR3 runs 14 residues. Germline V gene lookup returns CDR1 MNHEY and CDR2 SMNVEV (reference sequence). V lost 4 bases and J 0 bases, leaving 7 bases between the germline ends. The source is a female donor with multiple sclerosis, enrolled in a pregnancy study. The gene calls are TRBV27 and TRBJ1-3; D remains unclear. The specimen comprised CD4+ T cells from peripheral blood mononuclear cells, sampled in the third trimester of pregnancy. The CDR3 coding sequence is TGTGCCAGCAGTTCGAGGGACTCTGGAAACACCATATATTTT. Its protein is CASSSRDSGNTIYF.